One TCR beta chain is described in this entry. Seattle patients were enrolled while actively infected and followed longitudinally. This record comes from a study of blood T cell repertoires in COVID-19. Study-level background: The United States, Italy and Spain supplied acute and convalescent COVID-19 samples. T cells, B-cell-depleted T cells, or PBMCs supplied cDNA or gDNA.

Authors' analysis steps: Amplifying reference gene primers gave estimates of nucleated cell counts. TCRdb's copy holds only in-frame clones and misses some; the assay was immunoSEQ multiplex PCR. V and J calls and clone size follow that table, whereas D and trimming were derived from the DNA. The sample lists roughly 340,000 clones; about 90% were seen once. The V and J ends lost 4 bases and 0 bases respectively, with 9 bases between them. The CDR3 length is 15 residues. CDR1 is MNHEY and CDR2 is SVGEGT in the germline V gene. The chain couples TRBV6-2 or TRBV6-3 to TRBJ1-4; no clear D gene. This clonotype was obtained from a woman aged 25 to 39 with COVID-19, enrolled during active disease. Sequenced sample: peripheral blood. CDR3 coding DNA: TGTGCCAGCAGTTCCCTCAGAACAACTAATGAAAAACTGTTTTTT. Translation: CASSSLRTTNEKLFF.